These 27 T cell receptor beta chains were all obtained from the same sample, sequenced in a study of T-cell reconstitution after alpha-beta-depleted transplantation in children. Unique molecular identifiers featured in how the TCRbeta library was prepared. TCRdb re-called the PCR reads with MiXCR, one entry per CDR3 protein. The sample records 400,000 to 500,000 distinct CDR3 sequences, around 9.9% being singletons. The material was PBMCs from the stem cell graft donor, obtained from the stem cell graft. The receptor set was obtained from a human donor who donated a stem cell graft to a child with acute myeloid leukemia.

This clonotype was recorded at least ten times. The chain combines TRBV6-1 with TRBJ2-3; D is uncertain. Trimming pared 2 bases from V and 0 bases from J, leaving 9 bases between. The CDR3 runs 15 residues. CDR1 MNHNS and CDR2 SASEGT come from the germline V gene. CDR3 in DNA: TGTGCCAGCAGTGAATATCCGGTCAGCACAGATACGCAGTATTTT. This sequence encodes CASSEYPVSTDTQYF.

This clonotype has a handful of counts. The chain combines TRBV7-2 with TRBJ2-6, with D maybe TRBD1 (6 bases). The V and J ends lost 3 bases and 2 bases respectively, with 11 bases between them. CDR1 SGHTA and CDR2 FQGNSA come from the germline V gene. This CDR3 comprises 16 residues. DNA of the CDR3: TGTGCCAGCAGCTTGCCAAACAGGGCTGGGGCCAACGTCCTGACTTTC. Its protein product is CASSLPNRAGANVLTF.

This clonotype was recorded many times. The genes are TRBV4-2 and TRBJ2-1; 14 positions agree with TRBD2. This CDR3 contains 18 residues. Trimming at V came to 3 bases and at J to 2 bases, leaving 6 bases not matched to a gene. Germline CDR1 and CDR2: LGHNA and YNFKEQ. The CDR3 DNA reads as TGTGCCAGCAGCCAGGGGACTAGCGGGAGACTTACCTACAATGAGCAGTTCTTC. Translating it yields CASSQGTSGRLTYNEQFF.

This clonotype came up many times. Its ends do not fully match the called genes, so a read error is possible. CDR3 protein: CASSLKFGERVTPLF. For the CDR3, the DNA is TGTGCCAGCAGCTTAAAATTTGGAGAGCGGGTCACGCCCCTTTTC. The genes are TRBV7-2 and TRBJ2-1; tentatively, D is TRBD2 (6 bases). Germline assignment: CDR1 SGHTA and CDR2 FQGNSA. CDR3 length: 15 residues.

This clonotype was observed a few times. This chain links TRBV5-1 with TRBJ2-1, with D possibly being TRBD2 (5 bases). The germline gives CDR1 SGHRS, CDR2 YFSETQ. The V and J ends lost 3 bases and 6 bases respectively, with 13 bases between them. CDR3 length: 14 residues. DNA for the CDR3: TGCGCCAGCAGCTCAAGGACGGGGTCCAATGAGCAGTTCTTC. It specifies CASSSRTGSNEQFF. The variable domain in full, with the rest retrieved from reference TRBV5-1 and TRBJ2-1, is KAGVTQTPRYLIKTRGQQVTLSCSPISGHRSVSWYQQTPGQGLQFLFEYFSETQRNKGNFPGRFSGRQFSNSRSEMNVSTLELGDSALYLCASSSRTGSNEQFFGPGTRLTVL.

A few counts support this clonotype. This sequence joins TRBV20-1 and TRBJ1-6; D may be TRBD1 (5 bases). Germline V CDR1 and CDR2: DFQATT, SNEGSKA (reference sequence). The CDR3 loop spans 15 amino acids. Trimming cost V 6 bases and J 3 bases, with 15 bases left between them. The CDR3 sequence is CSADSTGDYNSPLHF. The DNA of the CDR3 is TGCAGTGCAGACAGTACCGGCGACTATAATTCACCCCTCCACTTT.

The chain uses TRBV29-1 and TRBJ1-2; possible D gene TRBD1, 5 bases. CDR3 length equals 14 residues. Per the germline V gene, CDR1 is SQVTM and CDR2 is ANQGSEA. The V end was cut by 3 bases, the J end by 8 bases, with 19 bases between. Written as DNA, the CDR3 is TGCAGCGTTGACCGGTCGGGAGGGGCGGGCGGCTACACCTTC. Protein product: CSVDRSGGAGGYTF.

Only a few counts were recorded for this clonotype. The V call is TRBV20-1, the J call TRBJ1-2, with D possibly matching TRBD1 (6 bases). Germline V gene lookup returns CDR1 DFQATT and CDR2 SNEGSKA (reference sequence). This CDR3 has 14 residues. Deletions cut 2 bases from V and 2 bases from J, with 12 bases between. DNA for the CDR3: TGCAGTGCTAGACCCACAGGGAAGAACTATGGCTACACCTTC. Encoded protein: CSARPTGKNYGYTF.

The sample holds a few counts of this clonotype. The rearrangement joins TRBV7-8 to TRBJ2-5, with 9 bases fitting TRBD1. The CDR3 totals 15 residues. Germline V gene sequence: CDR1 SGHVS, CDR2 FQNEAQ. Trimming removed 6 bases from V and 3 bases from J; junction bases left unmatched: 8. The DNA of the CDR3 is TGTGCCAGCAGGAAGTCCGGGACAGGGAAAGAGACCCAGTACTTC. Residues: CASRKSGTGKETQYF.

In this sample, this clonotype turned up many times. The chain carries TRBV29-1 and TRBJ2-3, with 14 nucleotides matching TRBD2. Unmatched junction bases numbered 5, after V lost 7 bases and J lost 5 bases. There are 14 residues in the CDR3. Germline CDR1 is SQVTM and CDR2 is ANQGSEA. In DNA, the CDR3 is TGCAGCGGTTTGGGACTAGCGGGAGAAGATACGCAGTATTTT. Translated, it gives CSGLGLAGEDTQYF.

V and J are TRBV7-2 and TRBJ2-1, with TRBD2 matching over 9 bases. The J segment lost 8 bases and the V segment lost 4 bases, leaving 6 bases of the junction unmatched. From germline, CDR1 is SGHTA and CDR2 FQGNSA. CDR3 length: 14 residues. In DNA form, the CDR3 reads TGTGCCAGCAGCTCTACCGGGACTAGCTATGAGCAGTTCTTC. Translated: CASSSTGTSYEQFF.

This clonotype has only a few counts. The chain recombines TRBV6-4 with TRBJ1-1, with D hard to call. Trimming left V 7 bases short and J 1 base short, with 13 bases between. Germline loops: CDR1 MRHNA, CDR2 SNTAGT. CDR3 length: 14 residues. As DNA, the CDR3 is TGTGCCAGCAAGCTTCGCCGGGAGAACACTGAAGCTTTCTTT. Protein product: CASKLRRENTEAFF.

The chain is built from TRBV5-1 and TRBJ2-1; 10 nucleotides align to TRBD1. This CDR3 contains 14 residues. Trimming cost V 4 bases and J 6 bases; bases outside gene matches: 4. Germline CDR1 is SGHRS and CDR2 is YFSETQ. CDR3 nucleotides: TGCGCCAGCAGCACCAGGACAGGGGGCAATGAGCAGTTCTTC. Amino acids: CASSTRTGGNEQFF. Based on the CDR3 plus reference TRBV5-1 and TRBJ2-1, the full variable domain is KAGVTQTPRYLIKTRGQQVTLSCSPISGHRSVSWYQQTPGQGLQFLFEYFSETQRNKGNFPGRFSGRQFSNSRSEMNVSTLELGDSALYLCASSTRTGGNEQFFGPGTRLTVL.

This chain connects TRBV7-6 to TRBJ2-1, with 10 positions matching TRBD1. J gave up 0 bases and V 5 bases, and 4 bases lay outside the gene matches. CDR1 and CDR2 from the germline V gene are SGHVS and FNYEAQ. This CDR3 is 16 amino acids long. The chain's CDR3 is CASSLTGGHSYNEQFF. The CDR3 DNA follows: TGTGCCAGCAGCCTGACAGGGGGCCACTCCTACAATGAGCAGTTCTTC.

This clonotype was seen at least ten times. The chain combines TRBV29-1 with TRBJ2-5, with D possibly matching TRBD2 (5 bases). The germline V gene has CDR1 SQVTM and CDR2 ANQGSEA. V dropped 3 bases and J dropped 4 bases, with 6 bases sitting between them. The CDR3 sequence is 11 residues long. CDR3 bases: TGCAGCGTTGACGAGGGAGAGACCCAGTACTTC. This encodes CSVDEGETQYF. The full variable domain, its missing parts supplied by reference TRBV29-1 and TRBJ2-5, is SAVISQKPSRDICQRGTSLTIQCQVDSQVTMMFWYRQQPGQSLTLIATANQGSEATYESGFVIDKFPISRPNLTFSTLTVSNMSPEDSSIYLCSVDEGETQYFGPGTRLLVL.

This clonotype was detected many times. The chain carries TRBV20-1 and TRBJ2-7; 7 bases agree with TRBD1. Per germline, CDR1 DFQATT and CDR2 SNEGSKA (reference sequence). The V gene end was trimmed by 3 bases and the J gene end by 1 base; junction bases not matched to a gene: 9. The CDR3 is made up of 15 amino acids. CDR3 DNA sequence: TGCAGTGCTAGTCGAAACAGGGGCGGATCCTACGAGCAGTACTTC. Its translation: CSASRNRGGSYEQYF.

This clonotype was picked up a small number of times. V usage is TRBV2 and J usage is TRBJ1-5, with D perhaps matching TRBD1 (6 bases). CDR1 SNHLY and CDR2 FYNNEI come from the germline V gene. V lost 5 bases to trimming and J lost 1 base, with 12 bases between them. The CDR3 extends over 15 amino acids. The chain's CDR3 is CASSPGTISNQPQHF. CDR3 sequence (DNA): TGTGCCAGCAGTCCCGGGACAATAAGCAATCAGCCCCAGCATTTT. The full variable domain, completed using reference TRBV2 and TRBJ1-5, is EPEVTQTPSHQVTQMGQEVILRCVPISNHLYFYWYRQILGQKVEFLVSFYNNEISEKSEIFDDQFSVERPDGSNFTLKIRSTKLEDSAMYFCASSPGTISNQPQHFGDGTRLSIL.

This clonotype was observed a few times. The chain links TRBV7-3 to TRBJ2-3; the match to TRBD2 covers 7 bases. V shed 5 bases and J 2 bases; nucleotides not matched to a gene: 7. CDR3 size: 15 residues. The germline V gene has CDR1 SGHTA and CDR2 FQGTGA. The CDR3 here is CASSVRSGTTDTQYF. In DNA, the CDR3 is TGTGCCAGCAGCGTGAGGAGCGGGACCACAGATACGCAGTATTTT.

This clonotype has only a few counts. V is TRBV7-8 and J is TRBJ1-4; maybe TRBD1 (5 bases). The CDR3 loop spans 15 amino acids. CDR1 and CDR2 (germline): SGHVS, FQNEAQ. V was shortened by 5 bases and J by 1 base, with 11 bases between the two germline ends. The DNA of the CDR3 is TGTGCCAGCAGCGCCCACAGGAGAACTAATGAAAAACTGTTTTTT. The encoded protein is CASSAHRRTNEKLFF.

This CDR3 is CASSWTGTRNNEQFF. In DNA, the CDR3 is TGTGCCAGCAGCTGGACCGGGACTCGCAACAATGAGCAGTTCTTC. The chain is built from TRBV7-2 and TRBJ2-1, with D perhaps matching TRBD2 (6 bases). V lost 4 bases to trimming and J lost 5 bases, with 15 bases between them. This CDR3 comprises 15 residues. Germline assignment: CDR1 SGHTA and CDR2 FQGNSA.

The genes are TRBV29-1 and TRBJ2-1, with TRBD1 as a possible D gene (5 bases). The CDR3 is made up of 9 amino acids. Germline V gene data show CDR1 as SQVTM and CDR2 as ANQGSEA. The V end was cut by 5 bases, the J end by 16 bases, with 12 bases between. The DNA of the CDR3 is TGCAGCGTTTCCCCCCAGGGTTTCTTC. Residues: CSVSPQGFF.

This clonotype was detected ten times or more. The rearrangement uses TRBV5-1 and TRBJ2-3, with a weak D call TRBD1 (6 bases). The CDR3 consists of 15 residues. Germline values: CDR1 SGHRS, CDR2 YFSETQ. Trimming removed 0 bases at V and 5 bases at J, with 13 bases between. The CDR3 sequence: CASSLGGTGIDTQYF. CDR3 nucleotide sequence: TGCGCCAGCAGCTTGGGGGGCACAGGGATAGATACGCAGTATTTT.

This clonotype was counted only a few times. The chain employs TRBV27 and TRBJ2-7, with 10 bases identical to TRBD1. Germline values: CDR1 MNHEY, CDR2 SMNVEV (reference sequence). There are 13 residues in the CDR3. The J segment lost 4 bases and the V segment lost 6 bases, leaving 3 bases of the junction unmatched. CDR3 bases: TGTGCCAGCAGAAGGGGACAGGGGTACGAGCAGTACTTC. Encoded protein: CASRRGQGYEQYF.

The V gene is TRBV6-1, the J gene TRBJ1-2, with a possible D match to TRBD1 (6 bases). V was pared by 6 bases and J by 1 base, with 15 bases between. This CDR3 has 15 amino acids. Germline-derived CDR1 and CDR2 are MNHNS and SASEGT. The CDR3 DNA reads as TGTGCCAGCAGAAAGGGGGACGGCAGTAACTATGGCTACACCTTC. Protein sequence: CASRKGDGSNYGYTF.

This clonotype was counted only a few times. The J gene is TRBJ2-7, the V gene TRBV20-1, with D possibly being TRBD1 or TRBD2 (5 bases each). V lost 3 bases and J lost 0, with 15 bases in between. The CDR3 is 15 residues long. Germline V gene data show CDR1 as DFQATT and CDR2 as SNEGSKA (reference sequence). CDR3 residues: CSASSGTTLSYEQYF. The CDR3 region has the DNA TGCAGTGCTAGTTCTGGGACCACTCTCTCCTACGAGCAGTACTTC.

This clonotype has ten or more counts. The chain has TRBV29-1 and TRBJ2-7; TRBD2 matches 8 bases. The germline V gene encodes CDR1 SQVTM and CDR2 ANQGSEA. The CDR3 extends over 14 amino acids. V was pared by 4 bases and J by 0 bases, with 5 bases of the junction left unmatched. This chain's CDR3 is CSVATSASSYEQYF. The CDR3 nucleotides read TGCAGCGTTGCGACTAGCGCCAGCTCCTACGAGCAGTACTTC.

J is TRBJ1-1 and V is TRBV7-6; possibly TRBD1 for D (5 bases). V shed 2 bases and J shed 6 bases, with 10 bases lying between them. Germline lookup yields CDR1 SGHVS and CDR2 FNYEAQ. CDR3 length equals 13 residues. The CDR3 protein is CASSLRVGAEAFF. DNA of the CDR3: TGTGCCAGCAGCTTACGGGTAGGGGCTGAAGCTTTCTTT.